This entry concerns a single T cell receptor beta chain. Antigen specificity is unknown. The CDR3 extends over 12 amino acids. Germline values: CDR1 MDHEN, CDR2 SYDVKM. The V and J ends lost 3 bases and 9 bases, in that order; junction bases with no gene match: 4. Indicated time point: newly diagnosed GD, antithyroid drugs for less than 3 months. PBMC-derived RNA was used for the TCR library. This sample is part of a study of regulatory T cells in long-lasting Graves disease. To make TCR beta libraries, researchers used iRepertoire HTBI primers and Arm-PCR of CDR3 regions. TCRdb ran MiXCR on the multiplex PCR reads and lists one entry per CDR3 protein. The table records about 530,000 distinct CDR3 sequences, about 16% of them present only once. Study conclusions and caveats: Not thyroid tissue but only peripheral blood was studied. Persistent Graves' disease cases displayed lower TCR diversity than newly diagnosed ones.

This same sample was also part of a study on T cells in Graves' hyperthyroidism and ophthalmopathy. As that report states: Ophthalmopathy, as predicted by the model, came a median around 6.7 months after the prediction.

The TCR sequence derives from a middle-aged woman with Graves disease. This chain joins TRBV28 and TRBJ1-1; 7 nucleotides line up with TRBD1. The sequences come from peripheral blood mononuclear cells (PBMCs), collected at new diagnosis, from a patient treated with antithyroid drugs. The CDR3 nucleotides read TGTGCCAGCAGTTTTTGGGGACAGAAAGCTTTCTTT. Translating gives CASSFWGQKAFF. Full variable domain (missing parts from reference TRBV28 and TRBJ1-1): DVKVTQSSRYLVKRTGEKVFLECVQDMDHENMFWYRQDPGLGLRLIYFSYDVKMKEKGDIPEGYSVSREKKERFSLILESASTNQTSMYLCASSFWGQKAFFGQGTRLTVV.